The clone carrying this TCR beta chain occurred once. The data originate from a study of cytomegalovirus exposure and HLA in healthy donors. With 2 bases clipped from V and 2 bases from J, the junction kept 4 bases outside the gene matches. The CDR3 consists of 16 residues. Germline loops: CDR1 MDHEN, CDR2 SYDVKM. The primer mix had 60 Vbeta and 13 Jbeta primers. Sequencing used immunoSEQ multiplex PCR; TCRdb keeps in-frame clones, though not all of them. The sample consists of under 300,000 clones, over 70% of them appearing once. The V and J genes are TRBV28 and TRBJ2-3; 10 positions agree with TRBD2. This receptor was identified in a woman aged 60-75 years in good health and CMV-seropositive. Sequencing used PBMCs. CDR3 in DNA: TGTGCCAGCAGTTTAAAACTAGCGGGAAACACAGATACGCAGTATTTT. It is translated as CASSLKLAGNTDTQYF.